This T cell receptor (beta chain) was retrieved from a study of blood T cell repertoires in COVID-19. Background on the study: Samples came from the United States, Italy and Spain, spanning acute and convalescent COVID-19. PBMCs, B-cell-depleted T cells, or T cells were the source of the cDNA or gDNA that made up the material.

There are 15 residues in the CDR3. Germline-derived CDR1 and CDR2 are SGHVS and FQNEAQ. J was trimmed by 4 bases and V by 4 bases; bases with no gene match: 5. Original analysis: From reference gene primer amplification, estimates of nucleated cell counts were derived. Produced via immunoSEQ multiplex PCR; TCRdb's table is partial and in-frame only. V and J calls and clone size follow that table, whereas D and trimming were derived from the DNA. The data show 150,000 to 200,000 clones, with 85% to 90% seen just once and 0.6% to 1% held by the top ten. This receptor was identified in a woman aged 70-85 years with acute or convalescent COVID-19. The sample comprised peripheral blood. The chain carries TRBV7-8 and TRBJ2-1; 9 nucleotides agree with TRBD1. This CDR3 reads CASSWETGGYNEQFF. The CDR3 nucleotides read TGTGCCAGCAGCTGGGAGACAGGGGGATACAATGAGCAGTTCTTC.